This section outlines one TCR beta chain sequence together with its context. The CDR3 extends over 15 amino acids. Germline V gives CDR1 ENHRY, CDR2 SYGVKD. Trimming took 3 bases from V and 4 from J, leaving 15 bases between them. The data are from a study of T cell changes during pregnancy in multiple sclerosis. TCRdb keeps only in-frame clones here, not all; method: immunoSEQ multiplex PCR. This table holds about 57,000 clones, 70% to 90% found once. The sequencing used peripheral blood, collected after pregnancy. The chain couples TRBV10-3 to TRBJ1-2, with a weak D call TRBD1 (6 bases). The receptor was derived from a female donor with multiple sclerosis, enrolled in a pregnancy study. The CDR3 sequence is CAISEAGDLGYGYTF. CDR3 nucleotides: TGTGCCATCAGTGAAGCAGGGGATCTCGGCTATGGCTACACCTTC.